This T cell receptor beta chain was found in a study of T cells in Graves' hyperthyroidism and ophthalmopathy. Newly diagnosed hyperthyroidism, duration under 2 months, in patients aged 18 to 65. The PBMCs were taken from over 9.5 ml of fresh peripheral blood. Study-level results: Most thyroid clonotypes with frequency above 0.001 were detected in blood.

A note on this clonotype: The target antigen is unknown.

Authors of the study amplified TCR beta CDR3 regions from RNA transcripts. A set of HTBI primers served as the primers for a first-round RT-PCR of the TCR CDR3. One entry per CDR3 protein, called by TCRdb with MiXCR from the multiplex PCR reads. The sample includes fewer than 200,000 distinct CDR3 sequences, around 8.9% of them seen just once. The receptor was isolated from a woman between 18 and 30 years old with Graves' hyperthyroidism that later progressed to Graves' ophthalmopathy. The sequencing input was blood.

The CDR3 DNA is TGTGCCAGCAGTTTGGAACAAGGGGCTTTCTTT. Encoded protein: CASSLEQGAFF. The J gene is TRBJ1-1, the V gene TRBV12-3 or TRBV12-4; no definite D call. The germline V and J ends were trimmed by 3 bases and 11 bases, with 10 bases remaining between them. This CDR3 has 11 amino acids.